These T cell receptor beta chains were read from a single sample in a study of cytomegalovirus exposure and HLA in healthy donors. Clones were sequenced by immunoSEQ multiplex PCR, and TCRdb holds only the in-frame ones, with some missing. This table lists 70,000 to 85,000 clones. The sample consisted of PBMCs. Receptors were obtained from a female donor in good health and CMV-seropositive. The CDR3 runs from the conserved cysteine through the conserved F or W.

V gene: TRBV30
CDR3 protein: CAWSGGTGVSGELFF

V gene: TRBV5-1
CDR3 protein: CASSLGLALDEQYF

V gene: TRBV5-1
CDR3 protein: CASSPDRIDYGYTF

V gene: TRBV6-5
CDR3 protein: CASSWEEHSYEQYF

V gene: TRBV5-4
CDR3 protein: CASSLGGGPRPENEAFF

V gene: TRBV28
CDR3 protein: CASSLSLGQAVYGYTF

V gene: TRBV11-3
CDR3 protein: CASSLGGGDSYEQYF

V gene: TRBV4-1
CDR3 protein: CASSPARGHTEAFF

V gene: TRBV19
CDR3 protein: CASRPSHVGTPGSGLAGYEQYF

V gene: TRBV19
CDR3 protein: CASSIYPGVDTEAFF

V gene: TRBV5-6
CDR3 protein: CASSLWGPGQANSPLHF

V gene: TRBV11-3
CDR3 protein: CASSLELAGGPNEQFF

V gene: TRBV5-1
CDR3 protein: CASSEGQVVDTQYF

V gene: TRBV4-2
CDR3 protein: CASSQDWGHQETQYF

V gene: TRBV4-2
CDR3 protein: CASSQAGGLFTEAFF

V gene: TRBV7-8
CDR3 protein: CASSFGQINQPQHF

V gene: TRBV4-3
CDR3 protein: CASSHGISGGAAVEQYF

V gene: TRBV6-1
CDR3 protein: CASSENRAKNIQYF

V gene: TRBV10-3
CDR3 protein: CATLPTGALNTEAFF